What follows are 13 T cell receptor beta chains derived from one specimen sequenced in a study of blood T cell repertoires in COVID-19. The table came from immunoSEQ multiplex PCR; TCRdb's copy has only in-frame clones and leaves some out. The data show approximately 150,000 clones, about four fifths seen once. Sample: peripheral blood. The receptors originated from a human donor in a cohort sampled during active COVID-19.

This clone was recorded only once. The CDR3 DNA sequence: TGCGCCAGCAGCTTGCGACACCAAGATAATGAAAAACTGTTTTTT. Residues: CASSLRHQDNEKLFF. The chain employs TRBV5-1 and TRBJ1-4, with D uncertain. Trimming removed 1 base from V and 4 bases from J, with 11 bases in between. The CDR3 is 15 amino acids. CDR1 and CDR2 from the germline V gene are SGHRS and YFSETQ.

The rearrangement links TRBV9 to TRBJ2-7, with a tentative D call TRBD2 (6 bases). The CDR3 runs 14 residues. Germline CDR1 and CDR2: SGDLS and YYNGEE. The V end was cut by 0 bases, the J end by 5 bases, with 12 bases between. The CDR3 protein is CASSVAASEDEQYF. CDR3 nucleotide sequence: TGTGCCAGCAGCGTAGCAGCTAGCGAGGACGAGCAGTACTTC. Drawing the rest from reference TRBV9 and TRBJ2-7, the complete variable domain is DSGVTQTPKHLITATGQRVTLRCSPRSGDLSVYWYQQSLDQGLQFLIQYYNGEERAKGNILERFSAQQFPDLHSELNLSSLELGDSALYFCASSVAASEDEQYFGPGTRLTVT.

The J gene is TRBJ2-1, the V gene TRBV20-1; TRBD1 matches 7 bases. V dropped 4 bases and J dropped 2; count of bases not matched to a gene: 8. The length of the CDR3 is 15 residues. The V gene's germline CDR1 is DFQATT and CDR2 SNEGSKA (reference sequence). The CDR3 spells CSATDRVSPYNEQFF. The CDR3 bases are TGCAGTGCTACTGACAGGGTGAGCCCCTACAATGAGCAGTTCTTC.

The chain has TRBV28 and TRBJ1-3, with 8 bases identical to TRBD1. The V gene end was trimmed by 6 bases and the J gene end by 2 bases; junction bases not matched to a gene: 9. The CDR3 covers 16 residues. CDR1 MDHEN and CDR2 SYDVKM come from the germline V gene. The CDR3 reads CASRTPGQAPGNTIYF. In DNA, the CDR3 is TGTGCCAGCAGAACACCGGGACAGGCGCCTGGAAACACCATATATTTT.

This chain connects TRBV25-1 to TRBJ2-3; 10 bases are shared with TRBD2. CDR3 length equals 16 residues. Germline V gene data show CDR1 as MGHDK and CDR2 as SYGVNS. Trimming at V came to 3 bases and at J to 3 bases, leaving 6 bases not matched to a gene. The CDR3 loop is CASSDRASGSTDTQYF. The CDR3 coding sequence is TGTGCCAGCAGTGATAGGGCTAGCGGGAGTACAGATACGCAGTATTTT.

This clone was recorded at least ten times. The J gene is TRBJ2-2, the V gene TRBV18, with D unresolved. This CDR3 has 13 amino acids. Per the germline V gene, CDR1 is KGHSH and CDR2 is LQKENI. With 2 bases removed from V and 8 bases from J, the gap between germline ends came to 9 bases. CDR3 in DNA: TGTGCCAGCTCACCAGACTTGCGGGGGGAGCTGTTTTTT. The encoded protein is CASSPDLRGELFF.

The rearrangement joins TRBV3-1 (or the pseudogene TRBV3-2) to TRBJ1-5; no firm D call. Trimming took off 3 bases at V and 7 bases at J, with 10 bases between the two ends. From germline, CDR1 is LGHDT and CDR2 YNNKEL (reference sequence). This CDR3 has 13 residues. CDR3 DNA sequence: TGTGCCAGCAGCCAGGGAGCGGGCCAGCCCCAGCATTTT. The encoded protein is CASSQGAGQPQHF.

The chain uses TRBV2 and TRBJ1-4, with 7 bases that match TRBD1. The V and J ends lost 5 bases and 3 bases, in that order; junction bases with no gene match: 3. The CDR3 spans 14 residues. The V gene's germline CDR1 is SNHLY and CDR2 FYNNEI. Here the CDR3 reads CASSIQGSNEKLFF. As DNA, the CDR3 is TGTGCCAGCAGTATACAGGGGTCTAATGAAAAACTGTTTTTT.

This clone has only a few counts. The chain uses TRBV27 and TRBJ1-6, with 7 bases fitting TRBD1. Looked up from germline, CDR1 is MNHEY and CDR2 is SMNVEV (reference sequence). The CDR3 consists of 16 residues. V was pared by 5 bases and J by 6 bases, with 10 bases of the junction left unmatched. DNA of the CDR3: TGTGCCAGCAGTCCAGCCTACAGGGGCGGTAATTCACCCCTCCACTTT. Translated, it gives CASSPAYRGGNSPLHF.

Remarks on this clone: A read error may account for a junction end that differs from germline. The chain combines TRBV7-9 with TRBJ2-4; the match to TRBD1 covers 7 bases. Germline V gene sequence: CDR1 SEHNR, CDR2 FQNEAQ (reference sequence). The CDR3 is 11 amino acids. This CDR3 reads CASSTTGTAFF. In nucleotides, the CDR3 is TGTGCCAGCAGCACTACGGGGACAGCTTTTTTC.

The chain recombines TRBV5-4 with TRBJ2-1; possible D gene TRBD2, 6 bases. Germline V gene data show CDR1 as SGHNT and CDR2 as YYREEE (reference sequence). CDR3 length: 15 residues. V lost 1 base, J lost 6 bases, and 14 bases lay in between. The CDR3 reads CASSLYGGALNEQFF. The CDR3 bases are TGTGCCAGCAGCTTGTACGGGGGAGCCCTCAATGAGCAGTTCTTC.

The chain couples TRBV2 to TRBJ2-7, with 7 positions matching TRBD2. V lost 6 bases, J lost 7 bases, and 21 bases stayed unmatched. In germline, CDR1 is SNHLY, CDR2 FYNNEI. The CDR3 has 17 residues. This CDR3 is CASRRYEALGLGGEQYF. In nucleotides, the CDR3 is TGTGCCAGCAGACGGTACGAGGCCCTGGGCCTGGGGGGGGAGCAGTACTTC. Combining the CDR3 with reference TRBV2 and TRBJ2-7 gives the whole variable domain EPEVTQTPSHQVTQMGQEVILRCVPISNHLYFYWYRQILGQKVEFLVSFYNNEISEKSEIFDDQFSVERPDGSNFTLKIRSTKLEDSAMYFCASRRYEALGLGGEQYFGPGTRLTVT.

This clone was recorded a few times. The J gene is TRBJ2-7, the V gene TRBV2, with a tentative D call TRBD2 (6 bases). The length of the CDR3 is 13 residues. CDR1 SNHLY and CDR2 FYNNEI come from the germline V gene. The germline V and J ends were trimmed by 7 bases and 1 base, with 11 bases remaining between them. The CDR3 region is CASTSDYSYEQYV. The DNA for the CDR3 is TGTGCCAGCACCTCGGACTATTCCTACGAGCAGTACGTC.